This T cell receptor (beta chain) was profiled in a study of T-cell reconstitution after alpha-beta-depleted transplantation in children. Unique molecular identifiers featured in how the TCRbeta library was prepared. TCRdb reprocessed the PCR reads with MiXCR, giving one entry per CDR3 protein. The table records 200,000 to 250,000 distinct CDR3 sequences, around 12% of them present only once. Germline trimming cut 4 bases from V and 7 bases from J; bases unmatched to any gene: 14. CDR3 size: 17 residues. The V gene's germline CDR1 is SGDLS and CDR2 YYNGEE. Worth noting for this clonotype: Being one base from a much bigger clone, this may be a read error.

This material consisted of PBMCs from the stem cell graft donor, taken from the stem cell graft. This sequence originates from a human donor who donated a stem cell graft to a child with acute lymphoblastic leukemia. This chain links TRBV9 with TRBJ1-3; 10 positions agree with TRBD1. The CDR3 bases are TGTGCCAGCAGCTCTCACCTACGGGACAGGGGAAGGAACACCATATATTTT. Residues: CASSSHLRDRGRNTIYF.